This record concerns one T cell receptor (beta chain) sequence. The sample originates from a study of blood T cell repertoires in COVID-19. Study summary: Samples of COVID-19 (acute and convalescent) were obtained from the United States, Italy and Spain. Sources were T cells, B-cell-depleted T cells, or PBMCs; the material itself was cDNA or gDNA.

The junction had 24 bases not matched to a gene; V was cut back by 0 bases and J by 8 bases. Germline V gene data show CDR1 as MGHRA and CDR2 as YSYEKL. The CDR3 runs 20 residues. Original methodology: How many nucleated cells were present was estimated from reference gene primer amplification. Generated by immunoSEQ multiplex PCR, the TCRdb table keeps only in-frame clones and is missing some. V and J calls and clone size are copied from that table; D and trimming were computed from the DNA. The data contain about 99,000 clones, 89% of them seen just once; the ten biggest clones take up about 3.5%. The rearrangement uses TRBV4-1 and TRBJ1-2; TRBD1 aligns across 7 bases. The source of this sequence is a woman aged 55-69 years with acute or convalescent COVID-19. Sequenced sample: peripheral blood. Written as DNA, the CDR3 is TGCGCCAGCAGCCAAGATGTGGGGGGTCAAGGGGGCCTCCTAGGCCGAGGCTACACCTTC. It is translated as CASSQDVGGQGGLLGRGYTF.